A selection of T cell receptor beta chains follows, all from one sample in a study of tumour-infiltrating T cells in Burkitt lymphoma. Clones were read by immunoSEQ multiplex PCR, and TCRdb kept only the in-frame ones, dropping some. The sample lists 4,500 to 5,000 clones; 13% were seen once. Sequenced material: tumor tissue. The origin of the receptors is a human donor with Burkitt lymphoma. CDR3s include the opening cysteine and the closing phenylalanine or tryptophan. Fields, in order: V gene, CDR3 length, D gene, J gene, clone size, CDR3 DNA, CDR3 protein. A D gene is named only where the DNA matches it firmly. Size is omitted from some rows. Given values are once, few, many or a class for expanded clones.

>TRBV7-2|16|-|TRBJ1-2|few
TGTGCCAGCAGCCTAGATTGGCACAGGCCCAACTATGGCTACACCTTC
CASSLDWHRPNYGYTF
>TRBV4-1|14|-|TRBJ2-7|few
TGCGCCAGCAGCTCCCTGACCGGGACCAACGAGCAGTACTTC
CASSSLTGTNEQYF
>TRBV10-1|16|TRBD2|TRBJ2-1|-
TGCGCCAGCAGTGAGTTCTCTAGCGGGGGTGCTAATGAGCAGTTCTTC
CASSEFSSGGANEQFF
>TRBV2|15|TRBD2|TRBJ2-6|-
TGTGCCAGCACCCGGGAGGGGGTAGGGGCCAACGTCCTGACTTTC
CASTREGVGANVLTF
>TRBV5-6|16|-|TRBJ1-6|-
TGTGCCAGCACCCGAGGATCCGGGGGGGATAATTCACCCCTCCACTTT
CASTRGSGGDNSPLHF
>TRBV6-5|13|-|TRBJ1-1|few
TGTGCCAGCAGAATCGAGGCCCGGGCTGAAGCTTTCTTT
CASRIEARAEAFF
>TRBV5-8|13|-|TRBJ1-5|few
TGTGCCAGCAGCCCGGGATCTAATCAGCCCCAGCATTTT
CASSPGSNQPQHF
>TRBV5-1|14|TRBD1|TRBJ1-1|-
TGCGCCAGCCGCAAGACAGGGGAGAACACTGAAGCTTTCTTT
CASRKTGENTEAFF
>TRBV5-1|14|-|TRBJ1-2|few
TGCGCCAGCAGCTTGACTGTAGGGGACTATGGCTACACCTTC
CASSLTVGDYGYTF
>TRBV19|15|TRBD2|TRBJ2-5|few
TGTGCCAGTAGTCCTCCGGGGAGGGCCCAGGAGACCCAGTACTTC
CASSPPGRAQETQYF
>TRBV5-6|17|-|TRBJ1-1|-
TGTGCCAGCAGCGGGGCAGGGTCTTACATCATCAACACTGAAGCTTTCTTT
CASSGAGSYIINTEAFF
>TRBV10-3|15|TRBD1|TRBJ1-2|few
TGTGCCATCAGTGACGGGGGACAGGGTAACTATGGCTACACCTTC
CAISDGGQGNYGYTF
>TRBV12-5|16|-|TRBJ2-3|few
TGTGCTAGTGTGTATTCGGACAGCGTTGCTTGGGATACGCAGTATTTT
CASVYSDSVAWDTQYF
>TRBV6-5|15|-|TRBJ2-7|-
TGTGCCAGCAGTTACTCCGGCAGGTGGTCCTACGAGCAGTACTTC
CASSYSGRWSYEQYF
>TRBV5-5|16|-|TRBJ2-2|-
TGTGCCAGCAGCCCGGGTCAGGATCAGGGTTCCGGGGAGCTGTTTTTT
CASSPGQDQGSGELFF
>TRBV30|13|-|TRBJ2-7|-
TGTGCCTGGGGCGGAGGAGAATTGGGCGAGCAGTACTTC
CAWGGGELGEQYF
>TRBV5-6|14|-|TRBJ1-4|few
TGTGCCAGCAGCTTGGTAGGGCGTAATGAAAAACTGTTTTTT
CASSLVGRNEKLFF
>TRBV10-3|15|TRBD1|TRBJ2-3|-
TGTGCCATCAGGACCAAGACAGGGGCCACAGATACGCAGTATTTT
CAIRTKTGATDTQYF
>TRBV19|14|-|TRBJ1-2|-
TGTGCCAGTAATTCCCCGACAGGTGCCTATGGCTACACCTTC
CASNSPTGAYGYTF
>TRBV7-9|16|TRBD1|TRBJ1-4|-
TGTGCCAGCAGCTCCTCCTACAGGGGCGGTAATGAAAAACTGTTTTTT
CASSSSYRGGNEKLFF
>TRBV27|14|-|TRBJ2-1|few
TGTGCCAGCATCCAACGAGGGTTCGAACTTGAGCAGTTCTTC
CASIQRGFELEQFF
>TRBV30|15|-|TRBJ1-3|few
TGTGCCTGGAGTGTACCAGGAACTCTCGGAACCACCATATATTTT
CAWSVPGTLGTTIYF
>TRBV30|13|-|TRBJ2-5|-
TGTGCCTACACGACAGTCGGGCGAGAGACCCAGTACTTC
CAYTTVGRETQYF
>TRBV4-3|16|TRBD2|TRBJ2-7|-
TGCGCCAGCAGCCAAGATGCTAGCGGGGCCTCCTACGAGCAGTACTTC
CASSQDASGASYEQYF
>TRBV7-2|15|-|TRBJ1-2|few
TGTGCCAGCAGCCCTTTCGAGACAGCTAACTATGGCTACACCTTC
CASSPFETANYGYTF
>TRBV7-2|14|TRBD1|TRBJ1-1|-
TGTGCCAGCAGCCGCACTGGACAGGGACTTGAGGCTTTCTTT
CASSRTGQGLEAFF
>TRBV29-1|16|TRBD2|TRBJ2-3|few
TGCAGCGTGGAGGGACTAGCGGGGGGAGCAAGGGATACGCAGTATTTT
CSVEGLAGGARDTQYF
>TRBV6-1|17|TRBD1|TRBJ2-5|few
TGTGCCAGCAGTGACTACGGCACAGGGGGGTACCAAGAGACCCAGTACTTC
CASSDYGTGGYQETQYF
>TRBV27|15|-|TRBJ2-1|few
TGTGCCAGCAGTTTAAGCTTGGACAGCTACAATGAGCAGTTCTTC
CASSLSLDSYNEQFF
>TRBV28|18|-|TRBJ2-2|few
TGTGCCAGCAGTGTAAACCCCACCTTGCCCCAAGGCACCGGGGAGCTGTTTTTT
CASSVNPTLPQGTGELFF
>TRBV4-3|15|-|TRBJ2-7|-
TGCGCCAGCAGCCAAGAGGTCGGGGACTCCTACGAGCAGTACTTC
CASSQEVGDSYEQYF
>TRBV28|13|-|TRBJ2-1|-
TGTGCCAGCAGTTTTAACTTCTACAATGAGCAGTTCTTC
CASSFNFYNEQFF
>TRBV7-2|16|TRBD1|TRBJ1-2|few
TGTGCCAGCAGCCCGAGGGACAGGGAGCTGGGGTATGGCTACACCTTC
CASSPRDRELGYGYTF
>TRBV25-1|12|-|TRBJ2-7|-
TGTGCCAGCAGTGCTACAGGGATCTTGAGGTACTTC
CASSATGILRYF
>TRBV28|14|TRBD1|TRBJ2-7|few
TGTGCCAGCAGTTTGCTCGCAGGGGGCGTGGTCGTGTACTTC
CASSLLAGGVVVYF
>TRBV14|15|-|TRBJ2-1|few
TGTGCCAGCAGCCAATTAATTGGGGGGTACAATGAGCAGTTCTTC
CASSQLIGGYNEQFF
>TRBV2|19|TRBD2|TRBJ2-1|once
TGTGCCTGCCAGACACCCCTATCGAGCGGGAGGGCCAGTTCCATTGAGCAGTTCTTC
CACQTPLSSGRASSIEQFF
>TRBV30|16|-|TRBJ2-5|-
TGTGCCTGGAGTCCCTCGAGGTCAGGGAAACAGGAGACCCAGTACTTC
CAWSPSRSGKQETQYF
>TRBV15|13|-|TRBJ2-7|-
TGTGCCACCAGCAGAGGGATCTCCTACGAGCAGTACTTC
CATSRGISYEQYF